The clone carrying this TCR beta chain showed up just once. This specimen comes from a study of blood T cell repertoires in COVID-19. About the study: Samples came from the United States, Italy and Spain, spanning acute and convalescent COVID-19.

In the original processing: Amplification of reference gene primers was used by the study to estimate nucleated cell counts. Generated by immunoSEQ multiplex PCR, the TCRdb table keeps only in-frame clones and is missing some. From that table come the V and J calls and clone size; the DNA was used to work out D and trimming. The table lists around 240,000 clones, roughly 86% of them singletons, with around 2.8% in the top ten. The CDR3 runs 15 residues. The germline V and J ends were trimmed by 6 bases and 1 base, with 12 bases remaining between them. Germline loops: CDR1 SNHLY, CDR2 FYNNEI. The V and J genes are TRBV2 and TRBJ2-2, with D possibly being TRBD1 (6 bases). This sequence originates from a woman between 25 and 40 years old who had recovered from COVID-19. Source material: peripheral blood. The CDR3 region has the DNA TGTGCCAGCAGCGATGACAGGAGGAACACCGGGGAGCTGTTTTTT. It yields the protein CASSDDRRNTGELFF.